This T cell receptor (beta chain) was recovered during a study of T cell responses to AZD1222 COVID-19 vaccine (dated by TCRdb to 2020 to 2022). At the level of the whole study: AZD1222 recipients whose second dose came at about 4 weeks and those whose second dose came at about 12 weeks were combined into one group, since spike-specific TCR depth and breadth did not differ between the two schedules. TCR sequencing was performed for roughly 250 trial participants, of whom roughly 200 were given two doses of AZD1222 and some 26 were given two doses of MenACWY control vaccine. Enrollment into the trials was organized by age into subgroups of 18-55, 56-69 and 70-plus years, and those subgroups contained approximately 160, 26 and 62 TCR-sequenced participants, respectively. The full study reports these points: Reportedly, almost half of the unique spike-specific TCRs recognized epitopes lying outside the regions that are mutated in the B.1.351 and B.1.1.7 variants. Because no day 14 peak-response samples were available, the repertoires could be characterized only after the peak T cell response. Participants were mostly white British, with more females than males. The authors suggested clonal diversity may have been underestimated. Only a handful of AZD1222 recipients were SARS-CoV-2 seropositive at baseline, limiting conclusions about previously exposed vaccinees. A significant rise in spike-specific TCR breadth and depth was observed after two AZD1222 doses relative to day 0 and relative to MenACWY recipients. CD4 TCRs associated with the vaccine covered the entire spike protein, and the dominant responses were in regions 160-218 and 743-854. The 56-69-year group was small, and its depth increase did not reach significance, likely because of low power.

On this clone itself: Its cognate antigen has yet to be identified. Per-base quality was not reported, and no clone a single base away is much larger than it.

The CDR3 regions of human TCRbeta chains were subjected to immunosequencing. Concerning the study's data processing: Repertoire TCRs were checked for matches against a reference library of SARS-CoV-2-specific TCRs that had been generated using the MIRA antigen-specificity platform. Breadth was defined as the fraction of unique TCRs that were SARS-CoV-2-associated, and depth was defined as the fraction of total T cells that were SARS-CoV-2-associated. Each spike-specific TCR was assigned to its reactive spike region and to a CD4 or CD8 class using the MIRA data. Log10-transformed breadth and depth values were compared by one-way ANOVA with Sidak's multiple comparisons tests. TCRdb stores this immuneACCESS table with in-frame sequences only. Part of the clones is absent; in the studies checked, under half of the shortfall reflects unresolved V genes, and no reason is known for the rest. From that table come the V and J calls and clone size; the DNA was used to work out D and trimming. The sample includes about 92,000 clones, with roughly nine tenths observed a single time. About 7.5% of the sample is taken by the ten largest.

From the cysteine through the phenylalanine, the CDR3 covers 16 amino acids. The kept DNA is CDR3 alone, 48 bases in frame from the first base. V lost 6 bases and J lost 7 bases, and the count of bases not matched to a germline gene is 8. CDR1 and CDR2, looked up from the germline V gene, are SNHLY and FYNNEI. The meaning of the sample's time point label: baseline before first vaccination. The vaccinee samples were drawn from two UK trials, COV001 and COV002, one of which was a single-blind randomized controlled phase 2/3 trial testing AZD1222 (ChAdOx1 nCoV-19) in healthy adults. For TCRbeta chain sequencing, PBMC samples were collected from trial participants at day 0 and at day 28 after the second dose.

The clonotype comes from an adult in good health. This chain is built from TRBV2 and TRBJ2-3; 15 bases in between match TRBD2. Here the sequenced sample was peripheral blood, taken on day 0 of AZD1222 vaccination. The CDR3 here reads CASRAGLAGGSNTQYF. The DNA sequence is as follows: TGTGCCAGCAGGGCCGGACTAGCGGGAGGGTCGAATACGCAGTATTTT.